These 14 T cell receptor beta chains were sequenced from one sample in a study of shared clonotypes between healthy human individuals. Only in-frame clones appear in the TCRdb table, and some are missing; sequencing was by immunoSEQ multiplex PCR. The profile shows about 2.4 million clones, around 94% of them singletons. Material: naive CD4+ T cells sorted from blood. Subset: CD45RA+ positively selected. These receptors all stem from a man younger than 35 in good health.

CDR3 in DNA: TGTGCCAGCAGCCCCACTAGCGTACAAGAGACCCAGTACTTC. It yields the protein CASSPTSVQETQYF. The chain combines TRBV5-6 with TRBJ2-5; TRBD2 aligns across 7 bases. Looked up from germline, CDR1 is SGHDT and CDR2 is YYEEEE. The CDR3 sequence is 14 residues long. J gave up 2 bases and V 4 bases, and 5 bases lay outside the gene matches.

Of note for this clone: The sample carries other DNA sequences with the same CDR3. The chain has TRBV28 and TRBJ1-1; D may be TRBD1 (6 bases). This CDR3 is built from 14 residues. CDR1 and CDR2 (germline): MDHEN, SYDVKM. Trimming pared 3 bases from V and 0 bases from J, leaving 8 bases between. The CDR3 spells CASSFQGMNTEAFF. CDR3 DNA sequence: TGTGCCAGCAGTTTTCAGGGGATGAACACTGAAGCTTTCTTT. Filled out from reference TRBV28 and TRBJ1-1, the complete variable domain reads DVKVTQSSRYLVKRTGEKVFLECVQDMDHENMFWYRQDPGLGLRLIYFSYDVKMKEKGDIPEGYSVSREKKERFSLILESASTNQTSMYLCASSFQGMNTEAFFGQGTRLTVV.

This clone turned up a few times. The chain uses TRBV27 and TRBJ1-2; TRBD1 agrees at 8 bases. V shed 5 bases and J 4 bases; nucleotides not matched to a gene: 3. There are 13 residues in the CDR3. Germline V gene lookup returns CDR1 MNHEY and CDR2 SMNVEV (reference sequence). The CDR3 sequence is CASSDRGGYGYTF. The DNA of the CDR3 is TGTGCCAGCAGTGACAGGGGAGGCTATGGCTACACCTTC.

The gene calls are TRBV9 and TRBJ2-3; 8 nucleotides match TRBD1. CDR3 size: 18 residues. V lost 4 bases, J lost 0 bases, and 13 bases stayed unmatched. The germline V gene has CDR1 SGDLS and CDR2 YYNGEE. The CDR3: CASSLSPGTGSSTDTQYF. CDR3 DNA sequence: TGTGCCAGCAGCCTTAGTCCCGGGACAGGTTCTAGCACAGATACGCAGTATTTT.

This clone has only one observation. Other nucleotide sequences in the sample specify the same CDR3. In DNA form, the CDR3 reads TGTGCCAGCAGCGTTTCTACTAGCACAGATACGCAGTATTTT. As protein: CASSVSTSTDTQYF. This chain joins TRBV9 and TRBJ2-3; D is unclear. The length of the CDR3 is 14 residues. The V gene lost 2 bases and the J gene lost 0 bases, with 7 bases spanning the gap. From germline, CDR1 is SGDLS and CDR2 YYNGEE.

This rearrangement joins TRBV9 to TRBJ2-2; TRBD2 agrees at 9 bases. Germline CDR1 SGDLS, CDR2 YYNGEE. This CDR3 comprises 17 residues. V was clipped by 5 bases and J by 7 bases; unmatched bases: 15. The CDR3 nucleotides read TGTGCCAGCAGTCAAGGGGCTAGCGGGATTGGGGTCGGGGAGCTGTTTTTT. It is translated as CASSQGASGIGVGELFF.

This sequence joins TRBV15 and TRBJ2-4, with a weak D call TRBD1 (5 bases). CDR3 length equals 14 residues. Germline lookup yields CDR1 LNHNV and CDR2 YYDKDF (reference sequence). V was shortened by 8 bases and J by 4 bases, with 15 bases between the two germline ends. DNA of the CDR3: TGTGCCACCTCCCCGGCAGGGTCGAAAAACATTCAGTACTTC. Its protein product is CATSPAGSKNIQYF.

This chain links TRBV4-3 with TRBJ2-3, with D hard to call. The CDR3 has 14 amino acids. Trimming took 0 bases from V and 2 from J, leaving 6 bases between them. Germline lookup yields CDR1 LGHNA and CDR2 YSLEER. The CDR3 DNA reads TGCGCCAGCAGCCAAGAAAATCCCACAGATACGCAGTATTTT. It yields the protein CASSQENPTDTQYF.

This clone was seen only once. This chain links TRBV11-2 with TRBJ2-3; a possible D gene is TRBD2 (5 bases). The ends were cut back, 5 bases at V and 2 bases at J, with 11 bases in the middle. The CDR3 extends over 14 amino acids. Germline-derived CDR1 and CDR2 are SGHAT and FQNNGV. The CDR3 DNA reads as TGTGCCAGCAGCCGAGGGTCTGTCACAGATACGCAGTATTTT. Translation: CASSRGSVTDTQYF.

The chain uses TRBV7-9 and TRBJ1-6; no firm D call. The V end was cut by 1 base, the J end by 5 bases, with 6 bases between. The CDR3 is made up of 14 amino acids. Germline CDR1 and CDR2: SEHNR and FQNEAQ (reference sequence). The DNA of the CDR3 is TGTGCCAGCAGCTTAGGCGTAAATAATTCACCCCTCCACTTT. The encoded protein is CASSLGVNNSPLHF.

V and J are TRBV6-5 and TRBJ2-3, with D perhaps matching TRBD1 (6 bases). V lost 0 bases, J lost 1 base, and 11 bases lay in between. Germline V gene data show CDR1 as MNHEY and CDR2 as SVGAGI. The CDR3 covers 16 residues. CDR3 in amino acids: CASSYSTGLGTDTQYF. The CDR3 DNA reads TGTGCCAGCAGTTACTCCACAGGGTTGGGCACAGATACGCAGTATTTT.

The chain has TRBV5-6 and TRBJ2-7; possibly TRBD1 for D (5 bases). This CDR3 is 13 amino acids long. Looked up from germline, CDR1 is SGHDT and CDR2 is YYEEEE. The ends were cut back, 1 base at V and 7 bases at J, with 12 bases in the middle. CDR3 bases: TGTGCCAGCAGCTTGTCACGGGCAGGGGAGCAGTACTTC. Residues: CASSLSRAGEQYF.

This rearrangement joins TRBV19 to TRBJ1-2; D gene uncertain. Trimming removed 4 bases from V and 6 bases from J, with 15 bases in between. This CDR3 has 14 amino acids. CDR1 is LNHDA and CDR2 is SQIVND in the germline V gene (reference sequence). The CDR3 here is CASSTRGNSNGYTF. CDR3 sequence (DNA): TGTGCCAGTAGTACCCGAGGGAACTCCAATGGCTACACCTTC.

The chain carries TRBV10-3 and TRBJ2-1; TRBD2 aligns across 8 bases. V lost 5 bases and J lost 9; bases outside the gene matches: 9. This CDR3 region has 14 residues. The germline V gene has CDR1 ENHRY and CDR2 SYGVKD. In DNA form, the CDR3 reads TGTGCCATCAGTTCCAGCGGGAGCAGGGGTGAGCAGTTCTTC. This gives the protein CAISSSGSRGEQFF.